This T cell receptor beta chain was retrieved from a study of blood T cell repertoires in COVID-19. The CDR3 has 12 residues. The germline V gene encodes CDR1 LNHDA and CDR2 SQIVND (reference sequence). Trimming stripped 5 bases from V and 5 bases from J, with 9 bases between. Assay: immunoSEQ multiplex PCR; the TCRdb copy retains only in-frame clones and omits some. This sample has about 260,000 clones, with 84% found just once. The genes are TRBV19 and TRBJ2-5; D gene ambiguous. The receptor's source is a woman between 35 and 50 years old who had recovered from COVID-19. The specimen was peripheral blood. CDR3 sequence (DNA): TGTGCCAGTAGTTCGTTTGGCGAGACCCAGTACTTC. Residues: CASSSFGETQYF.